The clone carrying this T cell receptor (beta chain) was recorded many times. What was amplified from RNA transcripts were TCR beta CDR3 regions. First-round RT-PCR of the TCR CDR3 relied on the HTBI primer set. TCRdb processed the multiplex PCR reads anew with MiXCR; each CDR3 protein has one entry. The repertoire has about 270,000 distinct CDR3 sequences, roughly 15% of them found once; the top ten carry around 30%. The ends lost 4 bases at V and 3 bases at J; junction bases unmatched: 7. The germline CDR1 and CDR2 sequences are PRHDT and FYEKMQ (reference sequence). This CDR3 comprises 16 residues. This sample was taken from a study of T cells in Graves' hyperthyroidism and ophthalmopathy.

The TCR originated in a woman aged 50 to 60 with Graves' hyperthyroidism that later progressed to Graves' ophthalmopathy. The chain combines TRBV13 with TRBJ2-1; 9 bases fit TRBD2. Source material: blood. CDR3 sequence (DNA): TGTGCCAGCAGCTCCCGACTAGCGGAGAGCTACAATGAGCAGTTCTTC. Encoded protein: CASSSRLAESYNEQFF.